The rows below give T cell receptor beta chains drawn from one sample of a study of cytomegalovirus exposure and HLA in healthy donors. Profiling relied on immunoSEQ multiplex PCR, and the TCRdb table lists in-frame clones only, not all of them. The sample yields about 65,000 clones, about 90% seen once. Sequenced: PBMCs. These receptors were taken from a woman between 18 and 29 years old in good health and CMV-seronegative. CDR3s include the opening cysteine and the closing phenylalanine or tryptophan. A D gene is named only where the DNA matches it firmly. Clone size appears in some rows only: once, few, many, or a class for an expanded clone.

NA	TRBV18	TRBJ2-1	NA	CASSPDLAGSSYNEQFF	TGTGCCAGCTCACCAGACCTGGCAGGTAGCTCCTACAATGAGCAGTTCTTC
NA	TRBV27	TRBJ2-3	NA	CASSRRAAASTDTQYF	TGTGCCAGCAGTCGCCGGGCAGCGGCAAGCACAGATACGCAGTATTTT
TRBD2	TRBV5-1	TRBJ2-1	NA	CASSLSGGAGDEQFF	TGCGCCAGCAGCCTTAGCGGGGGGGCAGGGGATGAGCAGTTCTTC
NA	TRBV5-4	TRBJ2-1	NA	CASRGGQGYNEQFF	TGTGCCAGCAGGGGAGGCCAGGGATACAATGAGCAGTTCTTC
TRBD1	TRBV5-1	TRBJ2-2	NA	CASSPDRATGELFF	TGCGCCAGCAGCCCGGACAGGGCCACCGGGGAGCTGTTTTTT
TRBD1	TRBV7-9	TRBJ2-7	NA	CASSLRGDRVSNEQYF	TGTGCCAGCAGCTTAAGGGGGGACAGGGTGTCCAACGAGCAGTACTTC
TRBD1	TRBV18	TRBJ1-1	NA	CASTPGTGGFSTEAFF	TGTGCCAGCACCCCGGGGACAGGGGGCTTTAGCACTGAAGCTTTCTTT
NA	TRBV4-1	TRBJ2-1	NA	CASSQERVQGKNEQFF	TGCGCCAGCAGCCAAGAACGGGTACAGGGAAAAAATGAGCAGTTCTTC
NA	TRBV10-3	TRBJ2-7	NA	CAISTGSEQYF	TGTGCCATCTCAACAGGGAGTGAGCAGTACTTC
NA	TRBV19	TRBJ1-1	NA	CATSRSAGSNTEAFF	TGTGCCACCTCCAGAAGTGCAGGGTCGAACACTGAAGCTTTCTTT
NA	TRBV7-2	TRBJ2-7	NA	CASSSGRTGTEVQYF	TGTGCCAGCAGCTCCGGCCGAACAGGGACCGAGGTGCAGTACTTC
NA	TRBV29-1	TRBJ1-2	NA	CSVGGDEDGYTF	TGCAGCGTTGGGGGGGATGAGGATGGCTACACCTTC
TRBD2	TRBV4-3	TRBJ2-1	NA	CASSQDAAGGYNEQFF	TGCGCCAGCAGCCAAGATGCAGCGGGAGGTTACAATGAGCAGTTCTTC
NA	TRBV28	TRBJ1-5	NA	CASAWAYQPQHF	TGTGCCAGCGCCTGGGCCTATCAGCCCCAGCATTTT
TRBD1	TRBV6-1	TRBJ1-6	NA	CASSRTGVDSPLHF	TGTGCCAGCAGCAGGACAGGGGTGGATTCACCCCTCCACTTT
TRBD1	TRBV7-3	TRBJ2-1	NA	CASSLISRTGSHNEQFF	TGTGCCAGCAGCCTCATCTCCCGGACAGGGTCCCACAATGAGCAGTTCTTC
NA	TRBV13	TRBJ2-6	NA	CASSLGLRLSGANVLTF	TGTGCCAGCAGCTTAGGCCTGAGGTTATCTGGGGCCAACGTCCTGACTTTC
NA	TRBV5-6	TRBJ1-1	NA	CASSQPQTEDAEAFF	TGTGCCAGCTCACAACCCCAGACAGAGGACGCTGAAGCTTTCTTT
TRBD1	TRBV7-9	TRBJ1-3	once	CASSRGQELDTIYF	TGTGCCAGCAGCCGAGGACAGGAGCTGGACACCATATATTTT
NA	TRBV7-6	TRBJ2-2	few	CASSLGPSNTGELFF	TGTGCCAGCAGTTTGGGGCCGTCGAACACCGGGGAGCTGTTTTTT
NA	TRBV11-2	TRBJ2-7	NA	CASSLGGKPYEQYF	TGTGCCAGCAGCTTAGGCGGGAAGCCCTACGAGCAGTACTTC
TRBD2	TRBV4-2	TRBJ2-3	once	CASSQGKVAGHSGDTQYF	TGTGCCAGCAGCCAAGGGAAGGTAGCGGGACACTCGGGAGATACGCAGTATTTT
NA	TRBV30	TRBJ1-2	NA	CAWSPDDSLGYTF	TGTGCCTGGAGTCCAGACGACTCTCTAGGCTACACCTTC
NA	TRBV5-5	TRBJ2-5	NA	CASSHRGQGKSQQETQYF	TGTGCCAGCAGCCACCGGGGACAAGGGAAATCCCAACAAGAGACCCAGTACTTC
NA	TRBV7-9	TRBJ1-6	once	CASSSQESSPLHF	TGTGCCAGCAGCTCCCAAGAGAGTTCACCCCTCCACTTT
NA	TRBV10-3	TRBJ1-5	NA	CAISEAADNQPQHF	TGTGCCATCAGTGAGGCGGCGGACAATCAGCCCCAGCATTTT
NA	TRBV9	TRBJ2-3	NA	CASSVEGGGAADTQYF	TGTGCCAGCAGCGTAGAGGGTGGGGGGGCCGCAGATACGCAGTATTTT
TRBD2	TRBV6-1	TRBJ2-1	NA	CASDTSGGGLEQFF	TGTGCCAGCGATACTAGCGGGGGGGGGTTAGAGCAGTTCTTC
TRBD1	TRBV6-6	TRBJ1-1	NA	CASRDRGANTEAFF	TGTGCCAGCAGAGACAGGGGGGCGAACACTGAAGCTTTCTTT
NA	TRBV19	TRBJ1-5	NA	CASSANSGQPQHF	TGTGCCAGTAGTGCCAACTCGGGACAGCCCCAGCATTTT
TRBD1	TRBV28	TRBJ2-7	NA	CASSLGTDEQYF	TGTGCCAGCAGTTTAGGGACAGACGAGCAGTACTTC
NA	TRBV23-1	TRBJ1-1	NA	CASSRHSRDTEAFF	TGCGCCAGCAGTCGTCATTCGAGGGACACTGAAGCTTTCTTT
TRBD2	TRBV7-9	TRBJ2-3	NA	CASSTLAGGSTDTQYF	TGTGCCAGCAGCACACTAGCGGGGGGTAGCACAGATACGCAGTATTTT
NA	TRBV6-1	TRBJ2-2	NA	CASGNRVVGELFF	TGTGCCAGCGGAAACAGGGTGGTCGGGGAGCTGTTTTTT
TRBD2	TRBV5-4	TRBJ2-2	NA	CASSLVAGDTGELFF	TGTGCCAGCAGCTTGGTCGCGGGAGACACCGGGGAGCTGTTTTTT
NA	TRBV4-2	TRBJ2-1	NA	CASSQDEGGPSNEQFF	TGTGCCAGCAGCCAAGACGAGGGGGGGCCGAGTAATGAGCAGTTCTTC
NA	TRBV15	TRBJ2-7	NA	CATSRGATDSYEQYF	TGTGCCACCAGCAGGGGGGCCACCGACAGCTACGAGCAGTACTTC
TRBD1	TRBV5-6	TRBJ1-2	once	CASSPDRADYGYTF	TGTGCCAGCAGCCCCGACAGGGCCGACTATGGCTACACCTTC
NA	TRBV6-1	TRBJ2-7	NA	CASSDRGMSSYEQYF	TGTGCCAGCAGTGATCGGGGAATGAGCTCCTACGAGCAGTACTTC
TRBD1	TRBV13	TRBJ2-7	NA	CASSLGQGLKYF	TGTGCCAGCAGCTTAGGACAGGGGTTGAAGTACTTC
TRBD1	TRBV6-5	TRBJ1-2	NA	CASSQYRGRFDGYTF	TGTGCCAGCAGTCAGTACAGGGGGCGTTTTGATGGCTACACCTTC
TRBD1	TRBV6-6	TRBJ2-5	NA	CASSLEVGDRGVTQYF	TGTGCCAGCAGCCTGGAGGTGGGGGACAGGGGAGTGACCCAGTACTTC
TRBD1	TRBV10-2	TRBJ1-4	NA	CASRAGTGYLDEKLFF	TGCGCCAGCAGAGCCGGGACAGGGTATTTGGATGAAAAACTGTTTTTT
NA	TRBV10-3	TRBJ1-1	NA	CAISDPGQPNTEAFF	TGTGCCATCAGTGACCCAGGACAGCCGAACACTGAAGCTTTCTTT
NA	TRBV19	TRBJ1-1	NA	CASSIDLAHGAFF	TGTGCCAGTAGTATAGATCTAGCCCATGGGGCTTTCTTT
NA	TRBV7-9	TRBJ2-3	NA	CASSPEQLTQYF	TGTGCCAGCAGCCCCGAACAGTTAACGCAGTATTTT
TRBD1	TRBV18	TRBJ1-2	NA	CASSRSEGATYGYTF	TGTGCCAGCTCAAGGTCAGAGGGGGCGACATATGGCTACACCTTC
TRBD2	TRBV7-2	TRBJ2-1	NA	CASSLFFGGGGNNEQFF	TGTGCCAGCAGCTTATTTTTCGGCGGGGGGGGTAACAATGAGCAGTTCTTC
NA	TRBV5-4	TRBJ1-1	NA	CASSLDRDTEAFF	TGTGCCAGCAGCTTGGACAGGGACACTGAAGCTTTCTTT
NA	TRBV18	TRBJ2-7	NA	CASSPVLEGAREQYF	TGTGCCAGCTCACCAGTATTGGAAGGGGCGCGGGAGCAGTACTTC
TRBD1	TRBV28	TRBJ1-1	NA	CASSRGQGAQNTEAFF	TGTGCCAGCAGTCGCGGACAGGGGGCACAGAACACTGAAGCTTTCTTT
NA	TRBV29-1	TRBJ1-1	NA	CSVPDRMNTEAFF	TGCAGCGTACCCGACAGAATGAACACTGAAGCTTTCTTT
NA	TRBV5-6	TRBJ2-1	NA	CASSFLSDEQFF	TGTGCCAGCAGCTTCCTGAGCGATGAGCAGTTCTTC
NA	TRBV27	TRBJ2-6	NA	CASSFTATGANVLTF	TGTGCCAGCAGTTTTACAGCCACTGGGGCCAACGTCCTGACTTTC
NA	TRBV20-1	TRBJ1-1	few	CRATDTEAFF	TGCAGGGCTACGGACACTGAAGCTTTCTTT